The sequence of this T cell receptor (beta chain) was determined in a study of tumor and adjacent non-tumor tissue in lung cancer. Study background: Samples averaged roughly 4.3 million productive TCRbeta reads each. Study observations and caveats: Shorter survival was associated with higher TCR diversity in tumors. In normal lung, the top 100 clones were significantly more dominant than in tumor. TCR diversity was significantly greater in tumor than normal lung tissue.

The CDR3 comprises 15 residues, both ends counted. Germline loops: CDR1 SGHNT, CDR2 YENEEA. This sample's RNA came from whole unsorted tissue. Three rounds of nested PCR, following a modified ARM-PCR protocol, produced the TCRbeta library. TCRdb re-called the multiplex PCR reads through MiXCR, storing one row per CDR3 protein. The sample lists some 99,000 distinct CDR3 sequences, more than 70% occurring once. With respect to this clonotype: Its antigen remains unknown. It is likely a read error, because the conserved phenylalanine at the end of the CDR3 is missing. The limits of the CDR3 on the DNA are not certain, so only TCRdb's listed CDR3 is given.

Sequencing input: lung tumor tissue. The gene calls are TRBV11-3 and TRBJ1-1; the table assigns TRBD1, which was not confirmed against the DNA. This TCR was recovered from a woman aged 55-69 years with non-small cell lung cancer. CDR3 region: CASSLDSGRGTEALI.